A single sample is the source of the 32 T cell receptor beta chains below, sequenced in a study of identical twins. Each CDR3 protein is one row after TCRdb ran MiXCR on the 5' RACE reads. The sample holds around 450,000 distinct CDR3 sequences, 12% to 15% seen once. This sample also appeared in a second study, on yellow fever vaccine responses in identical twins.

Sample: CD4+ T cells sorted from blood. Every receptor here comes from a woman younger than 30 in good health.

This clonotype was seen more than once but under ten times. The chain links TRBV6-1 to TRBJ2-7; TRBD2 aligns across 7 bases. The CDR3 is 14 residues long. V lost 7 bases, J lost 3 bases, and 9 bases stayed unmatched. In germline, CDR1 is MNHNS, CDR2 SASEGT. CDR3 nucleotides: TGTGCCAGCAACCCGGGCGGGAGCTACTACGAGCAGTACTTC. Amino acids: CASNPGGSYYEQYF.

This clonotype was observed a few times. This sequence joins TRBV21-1 and TRBJ1-1. TRBV21-1 is noted as a pseudogene. The CDR3 is made up of 12 amino acids. The chain's CDR3 is CASSKVAGQAFF. For the CDR3, the DNA is TGTGCCAGCAGCAAAGTAGCGGGGCAAGCTTTCTTT.

This clonotype was seen a few times. CDR3 in DNA: TGTGCCAGCAGCCCCCCCAGCGTGGGAGAGACCCAGTACTTC. Encoded protein: CASSPPSVGETQYF. V is TRBV3-1 and J is TRBJ2-5; D is ambiguous. The CDR3 runs 14 residues. The germline gives CDR1 LGHDT, CDR2 YNNKEL (reference sequence). V lost 4 bases, J lost 4 bases, and 13 bases lay in between.

The rearrangement uses TRBV3-1 and TRBJ2-5; TRBD2 matches at 9 bases. The CDR3 totals 12 residues. CDR1 is LGHDT and CDR2 is YNNKEL in the germline V gene (reference sequence). V trimming: 5 bases; J trimming: 14 bases; junction bases outside the gene matches: 9. CDR3 amino acids: CASSLHSGGRYF. CDR3 nucleotide sequence: TGTGCCAGCAGCTTACATAGCGGGGGCCGTTACTTC.

The J gene is TRBJ2-7, the V gene TRBV7-6, with D perhaps TRBD1 (5 bases). This CDR3 has 15 residues. Between the trimmed V and J ends, which lost 1 base and 0 bases, there was a span of 10 bases. The germline V gene encodes CDR1 SGHVS and CDR2 FNYEAQ. This CDR3 is CASSLEQGYSYEQYF. CDR3 coding DNA: TGTGCCAGCAGCTTAGAGCAGGGTTACTCCTACGAGCAGTACTTC.

The V gene is TRBV10-2, the J gene TRBJ1-1, with a weak D call TRBD1 (5 bases). The CDR3 runs to 14 residues. CDR1 is WSHSY and CDR2 is SAAADI in the germline V gene. Trimming shortened V by 8 bases and J by 1 base, and 14 bases separated the two germline ends. CDR3 in DNA: TGCGCCAGCCGGGGGAGATTAGCGAACACTGAAGCTTTCTTT. It specifies CASRGRLANTEAFF.

This clonotype was counted a few times. The rearrangement uses TRBV20-1 and TRBJ2-7; tentatively, D is TRBD2 (6 bases). V was clipped by 6 bases and J by 6 bases, with 15 bases between them. Germline CDR1 DFQATT, CDR2 SNEGSKA (reference sequence). The CDR3 is 12 residues long. CDR3 DNA: TGCAGTGCCCTCCCCGGAGGGGTCGAGCAGTACTTC. Translation: CSALPGGVEQYF.

The chain uses TRBV5-1 and TRBJ2-1, with TRBD2 matching 8 bases. CDR3 length: 15 residues. Germline assignment: CDR1 SGHRS and CDR2 YFSETQ. The trim removed 1 base at V and 9 bases at J, leaving 9 bases unmatched. CDR3 in DNA: TGCGCCAGCAGCTTGACGGCGGGGGGCGAGGTTGAGCAGTTCTTC. Its protein is CASSLTAGGEVEQFF.

The chain joins TRBV20-1 to TRBJ2-1, with 8 bases fitting TRBD2. The germline gives CDR1 DFQATT, CDR2 SNEGSKA (reference sequence). This CDR3 has 14 residues. V lost 4 bases, J lost 3 bases, and 5 bases stayed unmatched. As DNA, the CDR3 is TGCAGTGCTAAAGCGGGGGTAAGCTACAATGAGCAGTTCTTC. Protein product: CSAKAGVSYNEQFF.

A few counts support this clonotype. The chain uses TRBV7-9 and TRBJ2-7; perhaps TRBD1 as D (6 bases). The CDR3 extends over 11 amino acids. V was shortened by 2 bases and J by 12 bases, with 11 bases between the two germline ends. The germline gives CDR1 SEHNR, CDR2 FQNEAQ (reference sequence). The CDR3 DNA sequence: TGTGCCAGCAGCTTAAAGGGGGAAGCGTACTTC. Its protein product is CASSLKGEAYF.

This clonotype was seen more than once but under ten times. V and J are TRBV20-1 and TRBJ2-5; no clear D. Germline V lookup: CDR1 DFQATT, CDR2 SNEGSKA (reference sequence). V was pared by 0 bases and J by 5 bases, with 13 bases between. The CDR3 covers 14 residues. The CDR3 sequence: CSARELWVLETQYF. In nucleotides, the CDR3 is TGCAGTGCTAGAGAGTTATGGGTCTTGGAGACCCAGTACTTC.

This clonotype appeared a few times. The chain combines TRBV12-3 or TRBV12-4 with TRBJ1-3, with D unclear. Between the trimmed V and J ends, which lost 7 bases and 3 bases, there was a span of 16 bases. The CDR3 contains 15 residues. The chain's CDR3 is CASNPEDGHGNTIYF. In DNA form, the CDR3 reads TGTGCCAGCAATCCCGAAGATGGGCATGGAAACACCATATATTTT.

A few counts support this clonotype. The V gene is TRBV25-1, the J gene TRBJ2-5, with D possibly being TRBD1 (6 bases). The CDR3 totals 13 residues. Germline CDR1 and CDR2: MGHDK and SYGVNS. The V gene lost 4 bases and the J gene lost 7 bases, with 13 bases spanning the gap. The CDR3 loop is CASSAQGKMTQYF. The CDR3 bases are TGTGCCAGCAGTGCACAGGGCAAGATGACCCAGTACTTC. The whole variable domain, filled in from reference TRBV25-1 and TRBJ2-5, reads EADIYQTPRYLVIGTGKKITLECSQTMGHDKMYWYQQDPGMELHLIHYSYGVNSTEKGDLSSESTVSRIRTEHFPLTLESARPSHTSQYLCASSAQGKMTQYFGPGTRLLVL.

This clonotype turned up a few times. The chain has TRBV20-1 and TRBJ2-5; D ambiguous. Between the trimmed V and J ends, which lost 1 base and 3 bases, there was a span of 15 bases. The germline CDR1 and CDR2 sequences are DFQATT and SNEGSKA (reference sequence). The CDR3 loop spans 15 amino acids. In DNA, the CDR3 is TGCAGTGCTAGAGCGGGCAGGCACCGAAAAGAGACCCAGTACTTC. This gives the protein CSARAGRHRKETQYF.

V is TRBV12-3 or TRBV12-4 and J is TRBJ2-2; no clear D. The CDR3 is 15 residues long. V was cut by 6 bases and J by 0 bases, with 11 bases left in between. CDR3: CASRQNIANTGELFF. DNA of the CDR3: TGTGCCAGCAGACAAAATATCGCGAACACCGGGGAGCTGTTTTTT.

The V call is TRBV20-1, the J call TRBJ2-5; D remains ambiguous. The CDR3 length is 13 residues. Trimming shortened V by 7 bases and J by 5 bases, and 17 bases separated the two germline ends. Germline CDR1 reads DFQATT; CDR2 reads SNEGSKA (reference sequence). The DNA of the CDR3 is TGCAGTGTCTCGGGCTTCATCGGGGAGACCCAGTACTTC. Translating gives CSVSGFIGETQYF.

The sample holds a few counts of this clonotype. The genes are TRBV5-1 and TRBJ2-2, with 7 bases that match TRBD1. V gave up 3 bases and J gave up 0 bases; unmatched junction bases: 11. The CDR3 sequence is 18 residues long. Germline V gives CDR1 SGHRS, CDR2 YFSETQ. CDR3: CASSSNTGTATNTGELFF. CDR3 DNA: TGCGCCAGCAGCTCCAATACCGGGACAGCTACGAACACCGGGGAGCTGTTTTTT.

The chain links TRBV10-3 to TRBJ2-7; D not certain. The CDR3 consists of 16 residues. Deletions cut 4 bases from V and 0 bases from J, with 16 bases between. Germline loops: CDR1 ENHRY, CDR2 SYGVKD. The CDR3 DNA reads as TGTGCCATCAGTGCGCCAACATCGGCCCCCTCCTACGAGCAGTACTTC. Translating gives CAISAPTSAPSYEQYF.

The CDR3 loop reads CASSSLDRVGYEQYF. The DNA for the CDR3 is TGTGCCAGCAGTTCCTTGGACAGGGTGGGGTACGAGCAGTACTTC. V gene TRBV12-3 or TRBV12-4 combines with J gene TRBJ2-7; 8 bases align to TRBD1. CDR3 size: 15 residues. The ends lost 4 bases at V and 4 bases at J; junction bases unmatched: 9.

DNA of the CDR3: TGTGCCGTCGGTACCTCGGGGCTAGCGGCCGGAAACTACGAGCAGTACTTC. Encoded protein: CAVGTSGLAAGNYEQYF. This rearrangement joins TRBV3-1 to TRBJ2-7, with 7 positions matching TRBD2. This CDR3 has 17 amino acids. Germline CDR1 is LGHDT and CDR2 is YNNKEL (reference sequence). The ends lost 11 bases at V and 3 bases at J; junction bases unmatched: 22.

The V and J genes are TRBV12-3 or TRBV12-4 and TRBJ1-3; 9 nucleotides align to TRBD1. V lost 6 bases, J lost 3 bases, and 9 bases stayed unmatched. The CDR3 is 16 amino acids. The DNA for the CDR3 is TGTGCCAGCAGAACCGGGACAGGGTCTTTTGGAAACACCATATATTTT. Protein sequence: CASRTGTGSFGNTIYF.

The genes are TRBV4-2 and TRBJ2-1; D gene unclear. The germline V and J ends were trimmed by 0 bases and 14 bases, with 8 bases remaining between them. This CDR3 comprises 11 residues. Germline V CDR1 and CDR2: LGHNA, YNFKEQ. The CDR3 DNA sequence: TGTGCCAGCAGCCAAGATGGGAAGAAGTTCTTC. This encodes CASSQDGKKFF.

This clonotype was counted at least ten times. This chain uses TRBV12-3 or TRBV12-4 with TRBJ2-1, with 8 nucleotides matching TRBD2. The CDR3 covers 15 residues. The ends lost 6 bases at V and 1 base at J; junction bases unmatched: 5. DNA for the CDR3: TGTGCCAGCAGCCCTTCGGGGGGGTCCTACAATGAGCAGTTCTTC. It specifies CASSPSGGSYNEQFF.

This chain uses TRBV11-3 with TRBJ2-1; 7 nucleotides match TRBD2. The V segment lost 4 bases and the J segment 4 bases; nucleotides outside the gene matches: 7. The CDR3 consists of 15 residues. Germline assignment: CDR1 SGHNT and CDR2 YENEEA. The CDR3 sequence is CASSSSGEQYNEQFF. DNA of the CDR3: TGTGCCAGCAGCTCCAGCGGGGAGCAATACAATGAGCAGTTCTTC.

The table lists this clonotype with a few counts. V and J are TRBV7-9 and TRBJ2-2; D is possibly TRBD2 (5 bases). Germline V gives CDR1 SEHNR, CDR2 FQNEAQ (reference sequence). V lost 6 bases and J lost 3, with 8 bases in between. The CDR3 has 13 residues. CDR3 sequence (DNA): TGTGCCAGCAGAAAAGCGGACACCGGGGAGCTGTTTTTT. Amino acid sequence: CASRKADTGELFF.

This chain links TRBV28 with TRBJ1-2; maybe TRBD1 (5 bases). There are 12 residues in the CDR3. The germline gives CDR1 MDHEN, CDR2 SYDVKM. With 8 bases removed from V and 2 bases from J, the gap between germline ends came to 9 bases. CDR3 sequence (DNA): TGTGCCAGCTGCAGGGAAAACTATGGCTACACCTTC. It codes for CASCRENYGYTF.

This sequence joins TRBV2 and TRBJ2-3; possible D gene TRBD2, 5 bases. With 0 bases removed from V and 0 bases from J, the gap between germline ends came to 7 bases. Germline V lookup: CDR1 SNHLY, CDR2 FYNNEI. This CDR3 comprises 15 residues. CDR3 bases: TGTGCCAGCAGTGAAGCAGGCGGGAGCACAGATACGCAGTATTTT. Translation gives CASSEAGGSTDTQYF.

The chain is built from TRBV20-1 and TRBJ2-4; 7 bases are a match to TRBD1. This CDR3 region has 16 residues. Germline trimming cut 2 bases from V and 1 base from J; bases unmatched to any gene: 8. In germline, CDR1 is DFQATT, CDR2 SNEGSKA (reference sequence). This chain's CDR3 is CSARTQGSQAKNIQYF. The DNA of the CDR3 is TGCAGTGCTAGAACACAGGGGAGCCAGGCCAAAAACATTCAGTACTTC.

This chain's CDR3 is CATSRGRDRVYGYTF. The CDR3 DNA follows: TGTGCCACCAGCAGAGGAAGGGACAGGGTCTATGGCTACACCTTC. This chain connects TRBV15 to TRBJ1-2, with 9 bases lining up with TRBD1. The CDR3 is made up of 15 amino acids. The junction had 4 bases not matched to a gene; V was cut back by 1 base and J by 4 bases. The germline V gene encodes CDR1 LNHNV and CDR2 YYDKDF (reference sequence).

Ten or more counts support this clonotype. This chain uses TRBV4-2 with TRBJ2-7; D is unclear. The CDR3 loop spans 15 amino acids. V was clipped by 1 base and J by 2 bases, with 12 bases between them. Germline CDR1 and CDR2: LGHNA and YNFKEQ. Here the CDR3 DNA reads TGTGCCAGCAGCCAAGTGCTTCCAGCTACCTACGAGCAGTACTTC. The encoded protein is CASSQVLPATYEQYF.

This clonotype appeared a few times. The rearrangement joins TRBV6-1 to TRBJ1-4; 7 nucleotides line up with TRBD1. Trimming cost V 6 bases and J 3 bases; bases outside gene matches: 10. CDR1 MNHNS and CDR2 SASEGT come from the germline V gene. This CDR3 is 16 amino acids long. The CDR3 DNA sequence: TGTGCCAGCAGGCAGACAGGGAATAGGGCTAATGAAAAACTGTTTTTT. It translates to CASRQTGNRANEKLFF.

V and J are TRBV5-1 and TRBJ2-7; 12 bases fit TRBD1. CDR3 length: 14 residues. The trim removed 5 bases at V and 6 bases at J, leaving 6 bases unmatched. Germline V gene data show CDR1 as SGHRS and CDR2 as YFSETQ. Written as DNA, the CDR3 is TGCGCCAGCAGACCCGGGACAGGGGGCGGCGAGCAGTACTTC. This codes for CASRPGTGGGEQYF.